This T cell receptor beta chain stems from a study of T-cell memory formation after mild COVID-19. With 5 bases clipped from V and 6 bases from J, the junction kept 3 bases outside the gene matches. The CDR3 runs 15 residues. CDR1 SGHVS and CDR2 FNYEAQ come from the germline V gene. Each CDR3 protein gets one entry after TCRdb re-called the 5' RACE reads with MiXCR. Of 540,000 or so distinct CDR3 sequences listed, over 20% are singletons. This TCR came from an adult woman who had mild COVID-19 (a few samples of this study predate the infection). Cell type and time point are not known. This chain connects TRBV7-6 to TRBJ2-2; 13 bases match TRBD2. Input material: PBMCs or a T cell subset sorted from them (not recorded which). CDR3 residues: CASSQLAGGPGELFF. The CDR3 DNA sequence: TGTGCCAGCAGCCAACTAGCGGGGGGGCCCGGGGAGCTGTTTTTT.